This T cell receptor beta chain was retrieved from a study of human T cells and chemical hapten exposure. Time point in this sample: patch test 2, 6 weeks after DPC sensitization. Specified treatment: therapeutic diphenylcyclopropenone sensitization with weekly scalp DPC. Study-wide findings and caveats: There were significantly more large CDR3 similarity clusters among expanded TCRs than among controls.

TCRdb analysed the RACE reads with MiXCR anew, one entry per CDR3 protein. The sample gives 95,000 or so distinct CDR3 sequences, about 10% of which show up once; more than 3% is in the top ten. With respect to this clonotype: Its specificity is not known.

With 4 bases removed from V and 6 bases from J, the gap between germline ends came to 10 bases. CDR1 ENHRY and CDR2 SYGVKD come from the germline V gene. The CDR3 length is 13 residues. The rearrangement uses TRBV10-3 and TRBJ2-1; D unresolved. Material: whole blood, obtained in connection with sensitization to the hapten diphenylcyclopropenone (DPC). This TCR came from a woman in her thirties or forties with alopecia areata. Some clones in this sample may be carry-over from other donors' samples. DNA for the CDR3: TGTGCCATCAGTGCACCTTCGTCCAATGAGCAGTTCTTC. Translation: CAISAPSSNEQFF.